The rows below give T cell receptor beta chains drawn from one sample of a study of shared clonotypes between healthy human individuals. Some clones are missing from TCRdb's copy, which holds only in-frame ones; the method was immunoSEQ multiplex PCR. The data show about 1 million clones, 75% seen once. The specimen sequenced was memory CD4+ T cells sorted from blood. These receptors all come from a man between 18 and 29 years old in good health. CDR3s include the opening cysteine and the closing phenylalanine or tryptophan. A D gene is named only where the DNA matches it firmly. Rows give clone size only sometimes, using once, few, many, or a class for an expanded clone.

V,J,size,D,DNA,CDR3
TRBV28,TRBJ1-3,-,TRBD1,TGTGCCAGCAGTTGGGACAGGGCTCCTGGAAACACCATATATTTT,CASSWDRAPGNTIYF
TRBV5-1,TRBJ2-7,once,TRBD2,TGCGCCAGCAGCCCAAACACACTAGCGGGGTCTGAAGGAGAGCAGTACTTC,CASSPNTLAGSEGEQYF
TRBV5-1,TRBJ2-7,-,TRBD1,TGCGCCAGCAGCTCCACGGACAGGGCTTACGAGCAGTACTTC,CASSSTDRAYEQYF
TRBV6-1,TRBJ1-1,-,-,TGTGCCATCGAACAGACAGGCACTGAAGCTTTCTTT,CAIEQTGTEAFF
TRBV4-3,TRBJ1-4,-,-,TGCGCCAGCAGCCAAGATTTGGGGGGGCTTGTTGAAAAACTGTTTTTT,CASSQDLGGLVEKLFF
TRBV30,TRBJ2-1,-,TRBD2,TGTGCCTGGAACATAGCGGGTAATGAGCAGTTCTTC,CAWNIAGNEQFF
TRBV2,TRBJ2-5,-,-,-,CASTSGQQGTQYF
TRBV5-1,TRBJ2-7,few,TRBD1,TGCGCCAGCAGTGGACAGGGGTACATCTACGAGCAGTACTTC,CASSGQGYIYEQYF
TRBV5-1,TRBJ1-4,-,TRBD1,TGCGCCAGCAGCGGAGGGACAGGGGGTAATGAAAAACTGTTTTTT,CASSGGTGGNEKLFF
TRBV9,TRBJ2-1,-,-,TGTGCCAGCAGCCCCCCTTCCGCGACTAGTTCCCATGAGCAGTTCTTC,CASSPPSATSSHEQFF
TRBV10-3,TRBJ2-2,-,TRBD2,TGTGCCATCAGTGACAGACTAGCGGGATCCGGGGAGCTGTTTTTT,CAISDRLAGSGELFF
TRBV6-5,TRBJ2-1,once,TRBD2,TGTGCCAGCAGAAAGGGACTAGCGGGGCCAAGGGAGCAGTTCTTC,CASRKGLAGPREQFF
TRBV21-1,TRBJ1-5,few,-,TGTGCCAGCAGCAATACAGGGAGGAAACAGCCCCAGCATTTT,CASSNTGRKQPQHF
TRBV6-1,TRBJ2-7,few,-,TGTGCCAGCAGTGCCCACACGGGGTCAGTCTCCCCCTACGAGCAGTACTTC,CASSAHTGSVSPYEQYF
TRBV7-9,TRBJ2-3,-,-,TGTGGCGCGGGGACAGATACGCAGTATTTT,CGAGTDTQYF
TRBV1,TRBJ2-3,-,-,TGCACCAGCAGCCAATACGGGGGGACTGTAACAGATACGCAGTATTTT,CTSSQYGGTVTDTQYF
TRBV7-2,TRBJ1-6,-,-,TGTGCCAGCAGCTTCGGGGCTCAGGGTTCACCCCTCCACTTT,CASSFGAQGSPLHF
TRBV5-1,TRBJ2-2,-,-,TGCGCCAGCAGCTCAGGACAAAGGAGAACCGGGGAGCTGTTTTTT,CASSSGQRRTGELFF
TRBV4-1,TRBJ1-6,-,TRBD1,TGCGCCAGCAGCCAAGGACAGGGGGCAAGTTCACCCCTCCACTTT,CASSQGQGASSPLHF
TRBV5-1,TRBJ2-2,-,-,TGCGCCAGCAGCTTAGGGGCAGGAGACACCGGGGAGCTGTTTTTT,CASSLGAGDTGELFF
TRBV11-2,TRBJ1-1,once,-,TGTGCCAGCAGCTTATCTTTCTGGGTCAGGGATATGAACACTGAAGCTTTCTTT,CASSLSFWVRDMNTEAFF
TRBV7-2,TRBJ2-3,-,-,TGTGCCAGCAACACGAGGGGGACAGATACGCAGTATTTT,CASNTRGTDTQYF
TRBV30,TRBJ2-5,-,-,TGTGCCTGGAGTGTACGAGAGACCCAGTACTTC,CAWSVRETQYF
TRBV7-2,TRBJ1-1,-,-,TGTGCCAGCAGCTTCTCTGGGGAAGTGAACACTGAAGCTTTCTTT,CASSFSGEVNTEAFF
TRBV6-6,TRBJ1-5,-,-,TGTGCCAGCAGGCCCGGGCTAAGACAGCCCCAGCATTTT,CASRPGLRQPQHF
TRBV7-9,TRBJ1-6,-,TRBD1,TGTGCCAGCAGTTCACAGGGGGTGATTTCACCCCTCCACTTT,CASSSQGVISPLHF
TRBV4-2,TRBJ2-1,-,-,TGTGCCAGCAGCCCCATGAGCTCCTACAATGAGCAGTTCTTC,CASSPMSSYNEQFF
TRBV19,TRBJ2-3,-,-,TGTGCCAGTAGTACGGGAGCTAGCACAGATACGCAGTATTTT,CASSTGASTDTQYF
TRBV4-2,TRBJ1-1,-,-,TGTGCCAGCAGCCGGGATGGAACTGAAGCTTTCTTT,CASSRDGTEAFF
TRBV27,TRBJ2-1,many,-,TGTGCCAGCCAGGTCATGGGTGAGCAGTTCTTC,CASQVMGEQFF
TRBV9,TRBJ1-3,-,-,TGTGCCAGCAGGCCCGACGGGGGGGCTGGAAACACCATATATTTT,CASRPDGGAGNTIYF
TRBV20-1,TRBJ2-3,-,-,TGCAGTGCTAGGCGGGCAGGGGAGCAGTATTTT,CSARRAGEQYF
TRBV7-9,TRBJ1-5,-,-,TGTGCCAGCAGCTTAGGGTGGGGCAGTAGCAATCAGTCCCAGCATTTT,CASSLGWGSSNQSQHF
TRBV25-1,TRBJ1-4,-,TRBD1,TGTGTCCGGGGGGACAGGGAGAGCGATAATGAAAAACTGTTTTTT,CVRGDRESDNEKLFF
TRBV10-2,TRBJ1-5,few,-,TGCGCCAGCAGTGAGTCGGGCTATCAGCCCCAGCATTTT,CASSESGYQPQHF
TRBV5-1,TRBJ2-5,-,TRBD2,TGCGCCAGCAGCTTAGGTGGACTAGCGGGAGCCGAAGGAGAGACCCAGTACTTC,CASSLGGLAGAEGETQYF
TRBV30,TRBJ1-5,-,-,TGTGCCTGGAGTAACCCGGGGACGTCCAGAGAGTCCCAGCATTTT,CAWSNPGTSRESQHF
TRBV19,TRBJ1-1,-,-,TGTGCCAGTAGACCCGGGGGATCGATGAACACTGAAGCTTTCTTT,CASRPGGSMNTEAFF
TRBV30,TRBJ2-7,few,-,TGTGCCTGGAGTCCTCACCCGGGGGTAACGAGCTCCTACGAGCAGTACTTC,CAWSPHPGVTSSYEQYF
TRBV10-3,TRBJ1-5,few,-,TGTGCCATCAGTGCCTCCGGGAACCCCCAGCATTTT,CAISASGNPQHF
TRBV5-4,TRBJ2-3,-,-,TGTGCCAGCAGCTTTGGTGGCGGGACCTATGGAGATACGCAGTATTTT,CASSFGGGTYGDTQYF
TRBV7-8,TRBJ1-1,-,-,TGTGCCAGCAGCTTAGGGTGGACAGCGAACACTGAAGCTTTCTTT,CASSLGWTANTEAFF
TRBV9,TRBJ2-3,-,TRBD2,TGTGCCAGCAGCGTTAGCGGGCGGACAGATACGCAGTATTTT,CASSVSGRTDTQYF
TRBV5-8,TRBJ2-2,-,-,TGTGCCAGCAGCTCCCCCGGGACCAGCGCCGGGGAGCTGTTTTTT,CASSSPGTSAGELFF
TRBV5-6,TRBJ1-6,-,-,TGTGCCAGCAGCTTGGTGGGTAGCTCCTATAATTCACCCCTCCACTTT,CASSLVGSSYNSPLHF
TRBV9,TRBJ1-4,-,TRBD1,TGTGCCAGCAGCTATGACAGGGCTCCTAATGAAAAACTGTTTTTT,CASSYDRAPNEKLFF
TRBV2,TRBJ1-4,few,-,TGTGCCAGCAGTGAACCCCCCACAGGTCTGGAAAAACTGTTTTTT,CASSEPPTGLEKLFF
TRBV27,TRBJ2-1,-,-,TGTGCCAGCAGTTTCCGCTGGGGGAATGAGCAGTTCTTC,CASSFRWGNEQFF
TRBV5-1,TRBJ1-1,-,TRBD1,TGCGCCAGCAGCCAGCCAGGGGGTATCTCTGAAGCTTTCTTT,CASSQPGGISEAFF
TRBV11-2,TRBJ1-1,-,-,TGTGCCAGCAGCTTAGAGGCGGGTTTGAACACTGAAGCTTTCTTT,CASSLEAGLNTEAFF
TRBV4-3,TRBJ2-1,-,-,TGCGCCAGCAGCCAAGTGGGGCTGGACAATGAGCAGTTCTTC,CASSQVGLDNEQFF
TRBV5-1,TRBJ1-4,-,TRBD1,TGCGCCAGCAGCTTTGGGGGACAGGGTTCAGAAGAAAAACTGTTTTTT,CASSFGGQGSEEKLFF
TRBV4-2,TRBJ2-3,-,-,TGTGCCAGCAGCCAAGGGACTGGTCCCTTACAAGCGCAGTATTTT,CASSQGTGPLQAQYF
TRBV15,TRBJ1-4,-,-,TGTGCCACCGCGAGCTATGGGGAATATAATGAAAAACTGTTTTTT,CATASYGEYNEKLFF
TRBV6-1,TRBJ2-7,-,TRBD1,TGTGCCAGCAGTGAAGGACAGGGGGCCTCCTACGAGCAGTACTTC,CASSEGQGASYEQYF
TRBV19,TRBJ2-4,-,TRBD2,TGTGCCAGTACAGGGACTAGCGGGAACCCCTTAGCCAAAAACATTCAGTACTTC,CASTGTSGNPLAKNIQYF
TRBV6-6,TRBJ2-4,few,-,TGTGCCAGCAGACCGTCTAGTAAAGTCATGAGGGAGTACTTC,CASRPSSKVMREYF